This T cell receptor beta chain was recovered during a study of control samples from healthy donors and cancer patients. Method: immunoSEQ multiplex PCR; TCRdb's copy keeps in-frame clones and lacks some. Of under 85,000 clones in the sample, 94% were seen once. The CDR3 contains 17 residues. Germline-derived CDR1 and CDR2 are SGHTA and FQGTGA. V was pared by 0 bases and J by 4 bases, with 9 bases of the junction left unmatched. This TCR was recovered from a woman in her thirties or forties in good health. The V call is TRBV7-3, the J call TRBJ2-5, with 9 bases fitting TRBD2. The sample comprised blood. CDR3 in amino acids: CASSLTGSGAGGETQYF. CDR3 bases: TGTGCCAGCAGCTTAACTGGTTCGGGAGCGGGGGGAGAGACCCAGTACTTC.